A selection of T cell receptor beta chains follows, all from one sample in a study of long-term antiretroviral therapy in people with HIV. Sequenced by immunoSEQ multiplex PCR; TCRdb stores in-frame clones only, minus some. This sample yields about 25,000 clones, of which 88% are seen a single time; less than 6.5% belongs to the top ten. The sequencing here drew on unsorted PBMCs, taken more than 4.4 years after starting antiretroviral therapy. The receptors derive from a man aged 25 to 45 with HIV. CDR3s include the opening cysteine and the closing phenylalanine or tryptophan. A D gene is named only where the DNA matches it firmly. Clone size is not always given. Where it is, it says once, few, many or a class for expanded clones.

d_gene | abundance | j_gene | v_gene | CDR3aa | CDR3nt
NA | few | TRBJ2-7 | TRBV7-9 | CASSQAAEQYF | TGTGCCAGCAGCCAAGCAGCCGAGCAGTACTTC
NA | once | TRBJ2-5 | TRBV6-1 | CASSELGRIETQYF | TGTGCCAGCAGTGAATTGGGGCGCATAGAGACCCAGTACTTC
TRBD1 | NA | TRBJ1-4 | TRBV5-6 | CASSLVGQGGEKLFF | TGTGCCAGCAGCTTGGTGGGACAGGGAGGGGAAAAACTGTTTTTT
NA | NA | TRBJ2-7 | TRBV18 | CASSPEVKAYEQYF | TGTGCCAGCTCACCTGAAGTCAAGGCCTACGAGCAGTACTTC
TRBD2 | NA | TRBJ2-7 | TRBV9 | CASSPPGTSGLYEQYF | TGTGCCAGCAGCCCTCCTGGGACTAGCGGGCTCTACGAGCAGTACTTC
TRBD2 | NA | TRBJ2-3 | TRBV27 | CASSLIAGGRDTQYF | TGTGCCAGCAGTTTGATAGCGGGGGGCCGCGATACGCAGTATTTT
NA | NA | TRBJ2-2 | TRBV28 | CASSEVGDTGELFF | TGTGCCAGCAGTGAGGTGGGAGACACCGGGGAGCTGTTTTTT
NA | NA | TRBJ2-1 | TRBV15 | CATSREADNEQFF | TGTGCCACCAGCAGGGAGGCAGACAATGAGCAGTTCTTC
TRBD2 | NA | TRBJ2-1 | TRBV4-2 | CASSHLLAGDNEQFF | TGTGCCAGCAGCCACTTACTAGCGGGGGACAATGAGCAGTTCTTC
TRBD1 | NA | TRBJ1-6 | TRBV23-1 | CASTPDRETTYNSPLHF | TGCGCCAGCACCCCGGACAGGGAGACAACCTATAATTCACCCCTCCACTTT
TRBD1 | few | TRBJ1-6 | TRBV9 | CASRRNRDRANNSPLHF | TGTGCCAGCAGAAGAAATCGGGACAGGGCAAATAATTCACCCCTCCACTTT
NA | NA | TRBJ1-2 | TRBV5-1 | CASSLGDGAARYGYTF | TGCGCCAGCAGCTTGGGGGATGGGGCAGCTCGGTATGGCTACACCTTC
NA | NA | TRBJ1-3 | TRBV5-6 | CASRKRASGNTIYF | TGTGCCAGCAGGAAGAGGGCCTCTGGAAACACCATATATTTT
NA | NA | TRBJ1-2 | TRBV5-6 | CASSLRTAFYGYTF | TGTGCCAGCAGCCTCCGGACAGCCTTCTATGGCTACACCTTC
NA | NA | TRBJ1-1 | TRBV18 | CASSPQQTGMNTEAFF | TGTGCCAGCTCACCACAGCAGACAGGAATGAACACTGAAGCTTTCTTT
TRBD1 | once | TRBJ1-1 | TRBV5-6 | CASSYKKRTGAEAFF | TGTGCCAGCAGCTACAAGAAGAGGACAGGGGCTGAAGCTTTCTTT
NA | once | TRBJ1-3 | TRBV2 | CASTVGQISGNTIYF | TGTGCCAGTACCGTCGGACAGATCTCTGGAAACACCATATATTTT
NA | NA | TRBJ1-6 | TRBV7-6 | CASSLARKGSGSPLHF | TGTGCCAGCAGCTTAGCGAGGAAAGGGAGCGGTTCACCCCTCCACTTT
TRBD1 | NA | TRBJ1-5 | TRBV19 | CASSYNRGGQPQHF | TGTGCCAGTAGTTACAACAGGGGGGGGCAGCCCCAGCATTTT
NA | NA | TRBJ1-1 | TRBV19 | CASRLGNTEAFF | TGTGCCAGTAGACTCGGGAACACTGAAGCTTTCTTT
NA | once | TRBJ1-1 | TRBV5-1 | CASSPALGDGAEAFF | TGCGCCAGCAGCCCAGCGCTCGGGGATGGGGCTGAAGCTTTCTTT
NA | NA | TRBJ2-2 | TRBV10-3 | CAIRVGGGELFF | TGTGCCATCCGGGTCGGAGGCGGGGAGCTGTTTTTT
NA | NA | TRBJ1-1 | TRBV4-3 | CASSQDRAGEGTEAFF | TGCGCCAGCAGCCAAGATAGGGCAGGGGAAGGGACTGAAGCTTTCTTT
NA | NA | TRBJ1-5 | TRBV6-1 | CASREGVNQPQHF | TGTGCCAGCAGAGAGGGGGTCAATCAGCCCCAGCATTTT
NA | NA | TRBJ1-1 | TRBV5-6 | CASSNRPRNTEAFF | TGTGCCAGCAGCAACCGACCGAGGAACACTGAAGCTTTCTTT
NA | NA | TRBJ1-3 | TRBV19 | CASQGTHLFSGNTIYF | TGTGCCAGTCAAGGGACACACCTTTTCTCTGGAAACACCATATATTTT
NA | once | TRBJ2-2 | TRBV27 | CASSYSWAGELFF | TGTGCCAGCAGTTACAGTTGGGCCGGGGAGCTGTTTTTT
TRBD2 | NA | TRBJ2-1 | TRBV4-2 | CASSHGAGSYNEQFF | TGTGCCAGCAGCCATGGAGCGGGGTCGTACAATGAGCAGTTCTTC
TRBD1 | NA | TRBJ1-4 | TRBV10-3 | CAISERTGGNEKLFF | TGTGCCATCAGTGAGAGGACAGGAGGGAATGAAAAACTGTTTTTT
NA | NA | TRBJ2-7 | TRBV4-3 | CASSIDRKGSYEQYF | TGCGCCAGCAGCATAGACAGGAAGGGATCCTACGAGCAGTACTTC
TRBD1 | NA | TRBJ2-7 | TRBV27 | CASSLGTGNYEQYF | TGTGCCAGCAGTTTAGGGACAGGTAACTACGAGCAGTACTTC
NA | NA | TRBJ1-2 | TRBV6-1 | CATDPGSLHGYTF | TGTGCCACCGACCCCGGGAGCCTCCATGGCTACACCTTC
NA | NA | TRBJ1-5 | TRBV19 | CASSINRPPDQPQHF | TGTGCCAGTAGTATCAACAGGCCACCGGATCAGCCCCAGCATTTT
NA | NA | TRBJ2-1 | TRBV5-6 | CASSLATEQFF | TGTGCCAGCAGCTTGGCCACCGAGCAGTTCTTC
NA | once | TRBJ1-1 | TRBV7-8 | CASSLAEGGGQTEAFF | TGTGCCAGCAGCTTAGCTGAGGGGGGAGGTCAAACTGAAGCTTTCTTT
TRBD2 | NA | TRBJ2-5 | TRBV7-2 | CASSLIIPAGGRYQETQYF | TGTGCCAGCAGCTTGATCATCCCAGCGGGAGGTCGGTACCAAGAGACCCAGTACTTC
TRBD2 | NA | TRBJ2-7 | TRBV5-4 | CASSIGTSGIPYEQYF | TGTGCCAGCAGCATAGGGACTAGCGGGATCCCCTACGAGCAGTACTTC
TRBD1 | once | TRBJ2-1 | TRBV10-3 | CATEDRGPHNEQFF | TGTGCCACCGAGGACAGGGGGCCACACAATGAGCAGTTCTTC
NA | NA | TRBJ2-5 | TRBV21-1 | CASSINEGGTGEQETQYF | TGTGCCAGCAGCATCAACGAAGGAGGGACAGGGGAGCAAGAGACCCAGTACTTC
TRBD1 | NA | TRBJ1-4 | TRBV18 | CASSPTTGLNEKLFF | TGTGCCAGCTCGCCTACGACAGGGCTTAATGAAAAACTGTTTTTT
NA | NA | TRBJ2-7 | TRBV7-9 | CASSPLRQISYEQYF | TGTGCCAGCAGCCCTCTACGACAGATCTCCTACGAGCAGTACTTC
NA | NA | TRBJ2-3 | TRBV7-2 | CASSLFADTQYF | TGTGCCAGCAGCTTATTTGCAGATACGCAGTATTTT
NA | NA | TRBJ1-3 | TRBV9 | CASSVAGAGGDTIYF | TGTGCCAGCAGCGTAGCTGGGGCAGGCGGTGACACCATATATTTT
NA | NA | TRBJ2-5 | TRBV5-5 | CASSPPLGQETQYF | TGTGCCAGCAGCCCCCCGCTAGGACAAGAGACCCAGTACTTC
NA | NA | TRBJ1-2 | TRBV29-1 | CSAIPDPYGYTF | TGCAGCGCTATACCCGATCCTTATGGCTACACCTTC
NA | NA | TRBJ2-1 | TRBV27 | CASSLDSSYHNEQFF | TGTGCCAGCAGTTTGGACAGCTCCTATCACAATGAGCAGTTCTTC
NA | NA | TRBJ2-7 | TRBV29-1 | CSVRPPGSYEQYF | TGCAGCGTCCGCCCGCCAGGATCCTACGAGCAGTACTTC
NA | few | TRBJ2-7 | TRBV12-5 | CASGNSWGEQYF | TGTGCTAGTGGCAACTCCTGGGGGGAGCAGTACTTC
NA | NA | TRBJ2-5 | TRBV29-1 | CSVEDPFQETQYF | TGCAGCGTTGAAGACCCCTTCCAAGAGACCCAGTACTTC
TRBD1 | NA | TRBJ1-5 | TRBV27 | CASSLIFRTGTQPQHF | TGTGCCAGCAGTTTAATTTTCAGGACAGGAACCCAGCCCCAGCATTTT
NA | few | TRBJ2-5 | TRBV2 | CASSNGGGGQETQYF | TGTGCCAGCAGTAACGGGGGAGGAGGGCAAGAGACCCAGTACTTC
NA | NA | TRBJ2-7 | TRBV30 | CAWGSYEQYF | TGTGCCTGGGGGTCCTACGAGCAGTACTTC
NA | NA | TRBJ1-1 | TRBV16 | CASSQFRGLNTEAFF | TGTGCCAGCAGCCAATTTCGGGGCTTGAACACTGAAGCTTTCTTT
NA | NA | TRBJ1-4 | TRBV4-3 | CASSINLGSNEKLFF | TGCGCCAGCAGCATTAATTTGGGAAGTAATGAAAAACTGTTTTTT
NA | NA | TRBJ2-2 | TRBV30 | CAWSFGGLDTGELFF | TGTGCCTGGAGTTTTGGGGGGTTGGACACCGGGGAGCTGTTTTTT
TRBD2 | NA | TRBJ2-7 | TRBV6-5 | CASRSGEGSPYEQYF | TGTGCCAGCAGAAGTGGGGAGGGGTCCCCCTACGAGCAGTACTTC
NA | NA | TRBJ2-7 | TRBV27 | CASRDLAGYEQYF | TGTGCCAGCAGGGATTTGGCGGGATACGAGCAGTACTTC
NA | NA | TRBJ2-7 | TRBV11-2 | CASSLGLDEQYF | TGTGCCAGCAGCTTAGGACTAGACGAGCAGTACTTC
NA | NA | TRBJ1-2 | TRBV19 | CASTGTSYGYTF | TGTGCCAGTACCGGGACAAGCTATGGCTACACCTTC
NA | NA | TRBJ2-7 | TRBV27 | CASSLAGDYEQYF | TGTGCCAGCAGTTTAGCAGGGGACTACGAGCAGTACTTC